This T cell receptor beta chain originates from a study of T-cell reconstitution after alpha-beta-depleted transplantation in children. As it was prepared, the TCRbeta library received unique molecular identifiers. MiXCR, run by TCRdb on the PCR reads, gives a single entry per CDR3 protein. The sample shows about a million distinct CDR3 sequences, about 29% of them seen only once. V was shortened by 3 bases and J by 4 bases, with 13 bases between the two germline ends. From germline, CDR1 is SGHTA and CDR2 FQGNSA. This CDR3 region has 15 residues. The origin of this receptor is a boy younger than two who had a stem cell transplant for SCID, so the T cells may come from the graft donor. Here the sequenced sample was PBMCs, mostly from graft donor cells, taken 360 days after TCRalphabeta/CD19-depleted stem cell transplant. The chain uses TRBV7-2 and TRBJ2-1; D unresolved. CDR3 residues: CASSFRLTGYNEQFF. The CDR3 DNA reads TGTGCCAGCAGCTTCCGACTGACTGGGTACAATGAGCAGTTCTTC.